These T cell receptor beta chains were read from a single sample in a study of blood T cell repertoires in COVID-19. Some clones are missing from TCRdb's copy, which holds only in-frame ones; the method was immunoSEQ multiplex PCR. The table records 100,000 to 150,000 clones, around 91% of them present only once. Sequenced sample: peripheral blood. The receptors come from a man between 65 and 79 years old with active or convalescent COVID-19. Both conserved end residues are part of each CDR3. D genes are given only for firm matches. Clone size is not always given. Where it is, it says once, few, many or a class for expanded clones.

>16|TRBD2|TRBJ2-3|TRBV7-8|-
TGTGCCAGCAGCTTAGCTAGCGGGGGGAGCACAGATACGCAGTATTTT
CASSLASGGSTDTQYF
>15|-|TRBJ2-6|TRBV6-5|-
TGTGCCAGCAGTTACAAGACAGGGAGGCCAGACGTCCTGACTTTC
CASSYKTGRPDVLTF
>14|TRBD2|TRBJ2-7|TRBV4-2|few
TGTGCCAGCAGCCAAGGGGCCGGGAGGTACGAGCAGTACTTC
CASSQGAGRYEQYF
>15|TRBD2|TRBJ2-2|TRBV28|few
TGTGCCAGCAGTAGTGCGGGAGGCGGGACCGGGGAGCTGTTTTTT
CASSSAGGGTGELFF
>17|-|TRBJ1-5|TRBV18|-
TGTGCCAGCTCCCCAAACGGAGGGGCAGGGAGCAATCAGCCCCAGCATTTT
CASSPNGGAGSNQPQHF
>15|-|TRBJ2-7|TRBV5-1|-
TGCGCCAGCAGCTTGGTTGGTAGCGGAACCTACGAGCAGTACTTC
CASSLVGSGTYEQYF
>13|-|TRBJ1-4|TRBV2|-
TGTGCCAGCAGTGAACAGGGGCGAGAAAAACTGTTTTTT
CASSEQGREKLFF
>15|TRBD2|TRBJ2-5|TRBV27|-
TGTGCCAGCAGTCCGGGACTAGTCCACGAAGAGACCCAGTACTTC
CASSPGLVHEETQYF
>14|-|TRBJ2-3|TRBV18|-
TGTGCCAGCTCACCACGGAGCGACACAGATACGCAGTATTTT
CASSPRSDTDTQYF
>18|TRBD1|TRBJ2-4|TRBV28|-
TGTGCCAGCAGTTTAGGGGGTGTATCGGACAGGGACATAAACATTCAGTACTTC
CASSLGGVSDRDINIQYF
>17|-|TRBJ2-2|TRBV27|-
TGTGCCAGCAGTTCCATGCTACTAGCTTGGAACACCGGGGAGCTGTTTTTT
CASSSMLLAWNTGELFF
>14|TRBD2|TRBJ2-3|TRBV10-3|once
TGTGCCACCAAGACTAGCAGGGATCTTGATACGCAGTATTTT
CATKTSRDLDTQYF
>13|-|TRBJ1-4|TRBV3-1/TRBV3-2|-
TGTGCCAGCAGCCAAGCCAGTAATGAAAAACTGTTTTTT
CASSQASNEKLFF
>15|TRBD2|TRBJ2-1|TRBV15|-
TGTGCCACCAGCGACCGGGACTACCCCTACAATGAGCAGTTCTTC
CATSDRDYPYNEQFF
>18|TRBD2|TRBJ2-1|TRBV25-1|-
TGTGCCAGCAGTGATCGTGGGGCGATTAGCGGGAGATCCAATGAGCAGTTCTTC
CASSDRGAISGRSNEQFF
>15|TRBD2|TRBJ2-3|TRBV28|-
TGTGCCAGCAGTTCTCTAGCGGGAGCAACAGATACGCAGTATTTT
CASSSLAGATDTQYF
>14|TRBD1|TRBJ2-2|TRBV19|-
TGTGCCAGTAGTACAAGGACAGGGGCCGGGGAGCTGTTTTTT
CASSTRTGAGELFF
>14|TRBD1|TRBJ2-2|TRBV10-3|-
TGTGCCATCAGGGACAGGTTGAACACCGGGGAGCTGTTTTTT
CAIRDRLNTGELFF
>14|-|TRBJ2-1|TRBV5-1|-
TGCGCCAGCAGCCTGGGGGGCGCTTACAATGAGCAGTTCTTC
CASSLGGAYNEQFF
>12|-|TRBJ2-7|TRBV28|-
TGTGCCAGCAGACAGGAAATCTACGAGCAGTACTTC
CASRQEIYEQYF
>14|TRBD1|TRBJ2-7|TRBV19|-
TGTGCCAGTAGTATAAGGGGGACAGTCAACGAGCAGTACTTC
CASSIRGTVNEQYF
>11|-|TRBJ2-2|TRBV20-1|-
TGCAGTGCTAACAGGGCTGGGGAGCTGTTTTTT
CSANRAGELFF
>15|TRBD1|TRBJ1-1|TRBV10-3|-
TGTGCCATCAGTGAACTACAGGGGAGGAACACTGAAGCTTTCTTT
CAISELQGRNTEAFF
>16|TRBD1|TRBJ1-6|TRBV11-3|-
TGTGCCAGCAGCAAAACCTCAGGGGGCGCTGGGTCACCCCTCCACTTT
CASSKTSGGAGSPLHF
>14|TRBD1|TRBJ2-7|TRBV10-1|-
TGCGCCAGCAGTGAGTCTAGGACAGGCTACGAGCAGTACTTC
CASSESRTGYEQYF
>14|TRBD1|TRBJ1-1|TRBV6-4|-
TGTGCCAGCAGTGACGGACAGGGGGGTACTGAAGCTTTCTTT
CASSDGQGGTEAFF